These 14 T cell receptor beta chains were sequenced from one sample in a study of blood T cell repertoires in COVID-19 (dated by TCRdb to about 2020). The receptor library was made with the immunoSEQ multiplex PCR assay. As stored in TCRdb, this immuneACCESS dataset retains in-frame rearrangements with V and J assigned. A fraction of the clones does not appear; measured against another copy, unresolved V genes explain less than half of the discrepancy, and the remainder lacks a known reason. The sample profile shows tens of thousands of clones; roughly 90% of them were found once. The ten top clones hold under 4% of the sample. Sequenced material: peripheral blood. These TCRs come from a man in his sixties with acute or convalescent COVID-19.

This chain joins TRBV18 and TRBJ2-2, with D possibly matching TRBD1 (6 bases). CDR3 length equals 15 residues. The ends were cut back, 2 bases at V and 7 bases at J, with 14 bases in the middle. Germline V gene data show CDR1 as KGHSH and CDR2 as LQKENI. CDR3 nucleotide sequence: TGTGCCAGCTCACCAAGGAGGCAGGGGATCGGGGAGCTGTTTTTT. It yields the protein CASSPRRQGIGELFF.

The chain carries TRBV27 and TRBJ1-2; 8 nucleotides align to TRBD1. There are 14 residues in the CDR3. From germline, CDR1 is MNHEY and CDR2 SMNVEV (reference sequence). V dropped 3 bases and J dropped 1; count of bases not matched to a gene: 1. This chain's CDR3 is CASSLTGVNYGYTF. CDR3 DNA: TGTGCCAGCAGTTTGACAGGGGTTAACTATGGCTACACCTTC.

The CDR3 reads CASSLQGSTDTQYF. The CDR3 nucleotides read TGCGCCAGCAGCTTACAGGGGAGCACAGATACGCAGTATTTT. The chain recombines TRBV5-1 with TRBJ2-3, with 7 bases that match TRBD1. The CDR3 is 14 amino acids. Germline V lookup: CDR1 SGHRS, CDR2 YFSETQ. Losses at the gene ends were 2 bases for V and 0 bases for J; bases not matched to a gene: 0.

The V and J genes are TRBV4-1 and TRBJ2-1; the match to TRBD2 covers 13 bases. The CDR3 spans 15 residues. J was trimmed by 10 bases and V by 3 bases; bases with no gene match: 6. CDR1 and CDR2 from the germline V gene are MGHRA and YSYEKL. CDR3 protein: CASSQGTSGTGEQFF. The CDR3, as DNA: TGCGCCAGCAGCCAGGGGACTAGCGGGACGGGGGAGCAGTTCTTC.

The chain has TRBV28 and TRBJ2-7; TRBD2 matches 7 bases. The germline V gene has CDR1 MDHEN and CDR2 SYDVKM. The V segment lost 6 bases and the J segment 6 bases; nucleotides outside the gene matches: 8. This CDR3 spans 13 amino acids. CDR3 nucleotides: TGTGCCAGCAGGGGCGGGAGTAACAGCGAGCAGTACTTC. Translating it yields CASRGGSNSEQYF. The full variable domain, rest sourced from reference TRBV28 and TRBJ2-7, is DVKVTQSSRYLVKRTGEKVFLECVQDMDHENMFWYRQDPGLGLRLIYFSYDVKMKEKGDIPEGYSVSREKKERFSLILESASTNQTSMYLCASRGGSNSEQYFGPGTRLTVT.

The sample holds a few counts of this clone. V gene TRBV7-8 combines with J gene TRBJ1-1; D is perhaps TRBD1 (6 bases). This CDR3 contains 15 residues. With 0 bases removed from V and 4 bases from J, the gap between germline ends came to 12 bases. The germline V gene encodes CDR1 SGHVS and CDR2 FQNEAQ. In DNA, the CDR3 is TGTGCCAGCAGCTTAGCGCTGGCAGGGGCCACTGAAGCTTTCTTT. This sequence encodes CASSLALAGATEAFF. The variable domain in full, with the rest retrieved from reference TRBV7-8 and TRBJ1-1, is GAGVSQSPRYKVAKRGQDVALRCDPISGHVSLFWYQQALGQGPEFLTYFQNEAQLDKSGLPSDRFFAERPEGSVSTLKIQRTQQEDSAVYLCASSLALAGATEAFFGQGTRLTVV.

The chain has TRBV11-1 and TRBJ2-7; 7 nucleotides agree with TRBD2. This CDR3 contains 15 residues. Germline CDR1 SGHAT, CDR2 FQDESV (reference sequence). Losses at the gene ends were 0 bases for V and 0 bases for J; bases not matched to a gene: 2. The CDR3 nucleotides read TGTGCCAGCAGCTTAGCGGGAGGGCCCTCCTACGAGCAGTACTTC. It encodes CASSLAGGPSYEQYF.

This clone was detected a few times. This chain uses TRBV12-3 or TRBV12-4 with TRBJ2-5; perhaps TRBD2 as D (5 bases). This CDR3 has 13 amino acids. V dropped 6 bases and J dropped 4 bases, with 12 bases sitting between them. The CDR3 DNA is TGTGCCAGCAGGCCTAGGGCGGGAGAGACCCAGTACTTC. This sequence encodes CASRPRAGETQYF.

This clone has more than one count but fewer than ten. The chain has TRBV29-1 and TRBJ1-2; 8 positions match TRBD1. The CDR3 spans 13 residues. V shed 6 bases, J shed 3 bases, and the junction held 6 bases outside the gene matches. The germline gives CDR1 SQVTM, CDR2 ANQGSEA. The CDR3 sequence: CSVQGAGDYGYTF. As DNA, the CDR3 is TGCAGCGTCCAGGGGGCGGGCGACTATGGCTACACCTTC. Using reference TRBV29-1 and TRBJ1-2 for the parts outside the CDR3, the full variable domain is SAVISQKPSRDICQRGTSLTIQCQVDSQVTMMFWYRQQPGQSLTLIATANQGSEATYESGFVIDKFPISRPNLTFSTLTVSNMSPEDSSIYLCSVQGAGDYGYTFGSGTRLTVV.

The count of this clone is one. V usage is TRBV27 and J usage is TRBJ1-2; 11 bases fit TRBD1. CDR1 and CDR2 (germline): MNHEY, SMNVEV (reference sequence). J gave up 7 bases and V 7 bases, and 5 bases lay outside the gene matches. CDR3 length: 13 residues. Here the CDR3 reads CASTGQGAIGYTF. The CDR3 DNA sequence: TGTGCCAGCACAGGACAGGGGGCTATTGGCTACACCTTC.

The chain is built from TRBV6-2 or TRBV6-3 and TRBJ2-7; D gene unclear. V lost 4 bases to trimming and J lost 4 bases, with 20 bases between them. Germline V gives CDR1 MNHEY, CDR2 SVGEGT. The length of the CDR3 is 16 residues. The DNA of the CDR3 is TGTGCCAGCAGTTTTTCACCAAACCGGTTGCAATACGAGCAGTACTTC. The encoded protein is CASSFSPNRLQYEQYF.

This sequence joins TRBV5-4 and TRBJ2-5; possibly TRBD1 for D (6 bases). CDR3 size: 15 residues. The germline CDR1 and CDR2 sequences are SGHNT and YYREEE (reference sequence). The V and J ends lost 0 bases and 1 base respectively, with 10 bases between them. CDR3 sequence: CASSLARGTQETQYF. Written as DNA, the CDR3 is TGTGCCAGCAGCTTGGCTAGGGGGACCCAAGAGACCCAGTACTTC.

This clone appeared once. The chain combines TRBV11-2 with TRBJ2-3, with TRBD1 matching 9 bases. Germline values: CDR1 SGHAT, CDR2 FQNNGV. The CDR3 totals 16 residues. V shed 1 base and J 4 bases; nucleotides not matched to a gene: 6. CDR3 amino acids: CASSLAPGQGPDTQYF. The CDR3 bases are TGTGCCAGCAGCTTAGCGCCGGGACAGGGACCAGATACGCAGTATTTT.

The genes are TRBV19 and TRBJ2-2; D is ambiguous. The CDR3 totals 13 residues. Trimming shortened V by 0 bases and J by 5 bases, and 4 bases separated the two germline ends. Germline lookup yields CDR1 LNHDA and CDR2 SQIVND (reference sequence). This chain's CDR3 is CASSIDRTGELFF. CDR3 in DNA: TGTGCCAGTAGTATAGATCGTACCGGGGAGCTGTTTTTT.